This TCR beta chain was profiled in a study of Ad26.COV2.S vaccination and SARS-CoV-2 variants. Study-wide findings and caveats: Non-spike TCR breadth did not differ much between vaccine and placebo recipients.

Note on this clone: The target antigen is unknown. In the same sample, other DNA sequences code for this CDR3.

The CDR3 runs 12 residues. CDR1 is SGHRS, CDR2 YFSETQ, per germline. The V end was cut by 0 bases, the J end by 5 bases, with 5 bases between. The treatment: 15 to 20 received Ad26.COV2.S at low or high dose, single or two shots; roughly 5 received placebo; per-sample allocation not given. Sampling occurred on day 63 after the first vaccine or placebo injection. Data came from immunoSEQ multiplex PCR; TCRdb stores just in-frame clones and leaves some out. The sample records approximately 420,000 clones, more than 85% being singletons. The receptor's source is a person between 18 and 59 years old who received the Ad26.COV2.S COVID-19 vaccine or a placebo. The chain combines TRBV5-1 with TRBJ2-5, with D hard to call. The sample consisted of peripheral blood, taken in a trial of Ad26.COV2.S vaccine versus placebo. The CDR3 is CASSLEEETQYF. The DNA of the CDR3 is TGCGCCAGCAGCTTGGAAGAGGAGACCCAGTACTTC.